These T cell receptor beta chains were read from a single sample in a study of CD8 T cells in Susac syndrome. TCRdb itself ran the immunoSEQ multiplex PCR reads through MiXCR, one entry per CDR3 protein. Altogether hundreds of thousands of distinct CDR3 sequences are present, around 85% being singletons, with the ten largest covering approximately 0.12%. The specimen was CD8+ T cells from PBMCs. Receptors originate from a human donor with multiple sclerosis. Each CDR3 is given with its conserved first and last residue. D genes are given only for firm matches. Size values are once, few and many counts, or a class for expanded clones, and some rows have none.

V: TRBV28
D: NA
size: NA
J: TRBJ1-5
DNA: TGTGCCAGCAGAGGGGGTATTGGCAATCAGCCCCAGCATTTT
CDR3: CASRGGIGNQPQHF

V: TRBV7-8
D: TRBD1
size: once
J: TRBJ1-2
DNA: TGTGCCAGCAGCCTAGGGACGGGACAGCACTATGGCTACACCTTC
CDR3: CASSLGTGQHYGYTF

V: TRBV30
D: TRBD2
size: NA
J: TRBJ2-3
DNA: TGTGCCTGGATACGGGAGGGAACCCCAGATACGCAGTATTTT
CDR3: CAWIREGTPDTQYF

V: TRBV28
D: TRBD1
size: NA
J: TRBJ2-5
DNA: TGTGCCAGCAGTTTTTCAGGGGGAGTACAAGAGACCCAGTACTTC
CDR3: CASSFSGGVQETQYF

V: TRBV7-8
D: NA
size: NA
J: TRBJ2-3
DNA: TGTGCCAGCAGCTTCCGGGGGCCCGGAGATACGCAGTATTTT
CDR3: CASSFRGPGDTQYF

V: TRBV11-2
D: NA
size: NA
J: TRBJ2-7
DNA: TGTGCCAGCACAACATGGCAGGGCTACGAGCAGTACTTC
CDR3: CASTTWQGYEQYF

V: TRBV5-5
D: NA
size: NA
J: TRBJ1-3
DNA: TGTGCCAGCAGCAGTCGGGACGTAACCTCTGGAAACACCATATATTTT
CDR3: CASSSRDVTSGNTIYF

V: TRBV10-3
D: NA
size: NA
J: TRBJ1-1
DNA: TGTGCCATCAGTGAGTCGGGCACGAACACTGAAGCTTTCTTT
CDR3: CAISESGTNTEAFF

V: TRBV20-1
D: TRBD2
size: NA
J: TRBJ2-7
DNA: TGCAGTGCTAGGACTTGGGGGGAGGGTTCCTACGAGCAGTACTTC
CDR3: CSARTWGEGSYEQYF

V: TRBV27
D: NA
size: once
J: TRBJ1-4
DNA: TGTGCCAGCAGGAGCCACGGGATGGAAAAACTGTTTTTT
CDR3: CASRSHGMEKLFF

V: TRBV28
D: NA
size: once
J: TRBJ2-2
DNA: TGTGCCAGCAGTAGGCGCAAGGATGGAGGCCTCACCGGGGAGCTGTTTTTT
CDR3: CASSRRKDGGLTGELFF

V: TRBV3-1
D: NA
size: NA
J: TRBJ2-1
DNA: TGTGCCAGCAGCCAAGTTGGGGGAAGGAATGAGCAGTTCTTC
CDR3: CASSQVGGRNEQFF